These 16 T cell receptor beta chains were sequenced from one sample in a study of memory CD4+ T cells and cytomegalovirus serostatus. Single viable CD3+CD4+CD8-CD45RO+ cells were sorted as the memory CD4+ T cells. Produced via immunoSEQ multiplex PCR; TCRdb's table is partial and in-frame only. In the table there are tens of thousands of clones, 65% to 80% of which are singletons. What was sequenced was memory CD4+ T cells from blood. These receptors came from an adult in good health and CMV-seropositive.

V and J are TRBV5-1 and TRBJ1-1; D may be TRBD1 (5 bases). The V end lost 4 bases, the J end lost 5 bases, and 15 bases lay between the germline ends. From germline, CDR1 is SGHRS and CDR2 YFSETQ. The length of the CDR3 is 14 residues. The CDR3 DNA follows: TGCGCCAGCAGCCCTCGCCCGGACAAGACTGAAGCTTTCTTT. It encodes CASSPRPDKTEAFF. The entire variable domain, with the rest obtained from reference TRBV5-1 and TRBJ1-1, is as follows: KAGVTQTPRYLIKTRGQQVTLSCSPISGHRSVSWYQQTPGQGLQFLFEYFSETQRNKGNFPGRFSGRQFSNSRSEMNVSTLELGDSALYLCASSPRPDKTEAFFGQGTRLTVV.

There are a few counts of this clone. The chain links TRBV4-3 to TRBJ2-4, with D possibly being TRBD2 (6 bases). This CDR3 has 15 amino acids. CDR1 is LGHNA, CDR2 YSLEER, per germline. V lost 6 bases and J 3 bases, leaving 15 bases between the germline ends. The CDR3 protein is CASSGIAGGKNIQYF. DNA of the CDR3: TGCGCCAGCAGTGGGATAGCCGGGGGCAAAAACATTCAGTACTTC.

V gene TRBV30 combines with J gene TRBJ1-2, with 9 bases aligning to TRBD1. The germline V gene encodes CDR1 GTSNPN and CDR2 SVGIG (reference sequence). The J segment lost 7 bases and the V segment lost 4 bases, leaving 10 bases of the junction unmatched. The CDR3 runs 14 residues. The CDR3 coding sequence is TGTGCCTGGAAGAAGGGACAGGGATTCGTTGGCTACACCTTC. It yields the protein CAWKKGQGFVGYTF.

This chain joins TRBV6-1 and TRBJ2-1; D gene ambiguous. CDR3 length: 12 residues. The V gene lost 6 bases and the J gene lost 6 bases, with 9 bases spanning the gap. The germline CDR1 and CDR2 sequences are MNHNS and SASEGT. CDR3 amino acids: CASRPAVNEQFF. In nucleotides, the CDR3 is TGTGCCAGCAGGCCCGCGGTCAATGAGCAGTTCTTC.

As to this clone: The same CDR3 is also encoded by other DNA sequences in this sample. V is TRBV5-6 and J is TRBJ1-2, with a possible D match to TRBD1 (5 bases). The CDR3 runs to 12 residues. Germline CDR1 and CDR2: SGHDT and YYEEEE. V lost 3 bases, J lost 4 bases, and 7 bases lay in between. The CDR3 loop reads CASSSGSYGYTF. For the CDR3, the DNA is TGTGCCAGCAGCTCAGGGAGCTATGGCTACACCTTC.

This chain uses TRBV5-1 with TRBJ2-6; D gene uncertain. This CDR3 is built from 17 residues. V was cut by 2 bases and J by 4 bases, with 16 bases left in between. Germline-derived CDR1 and CDR2 are SGHRS and YFSETQ. The CDR3 sequence: CASSFLRLGSGANVLTF. CDR3 coding DNA: TGCGCCAGCAGCTTTTTGCGTTTGGGGTCGGGGGCCAACGTCCTGACTTTC.

DNA for the CDR3: TGCGCCAGCAGCAAAGGACTAGCGGGGCAAGAGACCCAGTACTTC. It codes for CASSKGLAGQETQYF. V and J are TRBV5-1 and TRBJ2-5, with 12 bases fitting TRBD2. CDR1 SGHRS and CDR2 YFSETQ come from the germline V gene. After removal of 4 bases from V and 2 bases from J, the junction contained 3 bases not matched to a gene. The CDR3 extends over 15 amino acids.

This rearrangement joins TRBV6-4 to TRBJ2-3; D is unresolved. The CDR3 covers 14 residues. V was shortened by 2 bases and J by 2 bases, with 8 bases between the two germline ends. CDR1 is MRHNA, CDR2 SNTAGT, per germline. CDR3 sequence: CASSDGPYTDTQYF. The CDR3 coding sequence is TGTGCCAGCAGTGACGGCCCATACACAGATACGCAGTATTTT.

The gene calls are TRBV7-9 and TRBJ1-2, with 9 bases fitting TRBD1. The CDR3 contains 15 residues. The V gene's germline CDR1 is SEHNR and CDR2 FQNEAQ (reference sequence). Trimming at V came to 5 bases and at J to 1 base, leaving 5 bases not matched to a gene. CDR3 sequence (DNA): TGTGCCAGCAGCAAGTGGACAGGGGATAACTATGGCTACACCTTC. It yields the protein CASSKWTGDNYGYTF.

This clone was seen only a few times. The rearrangement joins TRBV2 to TRBJ2-7; no firm D call. Germline V CDR1 and CDR2: SNHLY, FYNNEI. This CDR3 is 14 amino acids long. Trimming took 10 bases from V and 0 from J, leaving 16 bases between them. In nucleotides, the CDR3 is TGTGCCACCCACTACGACGCCAGCTCCTACGAGCAGTACTTC. Encoded protein: CATHYDASSYEQYF.

This clone occurred a few times. This chain links TRBV10-1 with TRBJ2-7; D is unclear. The V and J ends lost 2 bases and 1 base respectively, with 6 bases between them. This CDR3 has 13 residues. Germline lookup yields CDR1 WNHNN and CDR2 SYGVQD (reference sequence). In nucleotides, the CDR3 is TGCGCCAGCAGTGAGGTGGTTTCCTACGAGCAGTACTTC. Its translation is CASSEVVSYEQYF.

The CDR3 spells CASRPGVNSGNTIYF. The DNA of the CDR3 is TGTGCCAGCCGGCCGGGGGTAAACTCTGGAAACACCATATATTTT. The chain has TRBV7-6 and TRBJ1-3; possibly TRBD1 for D (5 bases). This CDR3 region has 15 residues. The germline CDR1 and CDR2 sequences are SGHVS and FNYEAQ. V was clipped by 8 bases and J by 0 bases, with 14 bases between them.

This chain connects TRBV9 to TRBJ2-7; 7 bases align to TRBD1. The CDR3 is 14 residues long. Germline values: CDR1 SGDLS, CDR2 YYNGEE. Germline trimming cut 3 bases from V and 4 bases from J; bases unmatched to any gene: 7. CDR3 protein: CASSEGAGAYEQYF. The CDR3 DNA sequence: TGTGCCAGCAGCGAGGGGGCTGGCGCGTACGAGCAGTACTTC.

The J gene is TRBJ1-1, the V gene TRBV29-1; 8 bases align to TRBD1. The V and J ends lost 5 bases and 5 bases, in that order; junction bases with no gene match: 7. Per the germline V gene, CDR1 is SQVTM and CDR2 is ANQGSEA. The CDR3 has 13 amino acids. The CDR3 spells CSVRLNRGTEAFF. The CDR3 DNA is TGCAGCGTTCGACTGAACAGGGGGACTGAAGCTTTCTTT.

The V gene is TRBV19, the J gene TRBJ2-1; TRBD1 aligns across 8 bases. With 3 bases clipped from V and 6 bases from J, the junction kept 7 bases outside the gene matches. Germline assignment: CDR1 LNHDA and CDR2 SQIVND (reference sequence). This CDR3 comprises 15 residues. The CDR3 protein is CASSMDRAGFNEQFF. CDR3 nucleotide sequence: TGTGCCAGTAGTATGGACAGGGCTGGTTTCAATGAGCAGTTCTTC.

V usage is TRBV28 and J usage is TRBJ2-1; either TRBD1 or TRBD2 may supply D (6 bases each). The CDR3 runs to 16 residues. V lost 7 bases, J lost 7 bases, and 23 bases lay in between. Per germline, CDR1 MDHEN and CDR2 SYDVKM. CDR3 loop: CASTTIPGTGQNEQFF. DNA for the CDR3: TGTGCCAGCACGACTATCCCCGGGACTGGACAGAATGAGCAGTTCTTC.